The present T cell receptor beta chain was sequenced within a study of T cell changes during pregnancy in multiple sclerosis. TCRdb's table, derived via immunoSEQ multiplex PCR, lists solely in-frame clones and lacks some. The repertoire holds 35,000 to 50,000 clones, with 70% to 90% as singletons. This CDR3 spans 15 amino acids. Trimming stripped 2 bases from V and 2 bases from J, with 12 bases between. CDR1 and CDR2 from the germline V gene are SGDLS and YYNGEE. The receptor comes from a female donor with multiple sclerosis, enrolled in a pregnancy study. J is TRBJ2-3 and V is TRBV9; D unclear. The sequencing here drew on CD4+ T cells from peripheral blood mononuclear cells, taken after pregnancy. The CDR3 DNA follows: TGTGCCAGCAGCGTTACATCCAAAGACACAGATACGCAGTATTTT. Residues: CASSVTSKDTDTQYF.